This T cell receptor beta chain came from a study of OX40 agonist ivuxolimab in advanced cancers. About this clone itself: This sample also contains other DNA sequences that code for the same CDR3.

Method: immunoSEQ multiplex PCR; TCRdb's copy keeps in-frame clones and lacks some. The table lists about 35,000 clones, under 85% of them singletons, with 15% to 25% in the top ten. The source is an adult with an advanced solid tumor such as melanoma, head and neck, liver or kidney cancer. This sample comprised CD4+ or CD8+ T cells sorted from blood, obtained in a trial of the OX40 agonist ivuxolimab.

CDR3 coding DNA: TGTGCCAGTAGTGGACAGTATGAAAAACTGTTTTTT. As protein: CASSGQYEKLFF. The J gene is TRBJ1-4, the V gene TRBV19, with D perhaps TRBD1 (6 bases). Deletions cut 5 bases from V and 6 bases from J, with 7 bases between. Germline V gene data show CDR1 as LNHDA and CDR2 as SQIVND (reference sequence). This CDR3 has 12 amino acids.